These 2 T cell receptor beta chains were all obtained from the same sample, sequenced in a study of regulatory T cells in long-lasting Graves disease. Arm-PCR of CDR3 regions and iRepertoire HTBI primers were used to build TCR beta libraries. Using its own MiXCR run on the multiplex PCR reads, TCRdb lists one record per CDR3 protein. This sample has about 540,000 distinct CDR3 sequences; less than 15% occur once, and the top ten carry about 10%. The time point here: newly diagnosed GD, antithyroid drugs for less than 3 months. The TCR library was prepared using RNA isolated from PBMCs. A further study also used this sample, focusing on T cells in Graves' hyperthyroidism and ophthalmopathy.

The sequencing here drew on peripheral blood mononuclear cells (PBMCs), taken at new diagnosis, from a patient treated with antithyroid drugs. The receptors were gathered from a man aged 30 to 39 with Graves disease.

The chain recombines TRBV18 with TRBJ1-1; D is possibly TRBD1 (5 bases). This CDR3 has 13 amino acids. The germline V gene encodes CDR1 KGHSH and CDR2 LQKENI. V lost 3 bases and J lost 11, with 16 bases in between. The CDR3 loop is CASSPAGTLVAFF. DNA of the CDR3: TGTGCCAGCTCACCCGCCGGGACGCTTGTCGCTTTCTTT.

There are many counts of this clonotype. The chain employs TRBV20-1 and TRBJ2-5, with D maybe TRBD1 (6 bases). Trimming cost V 4 bases and J 1 base, with 13 bases left between them. Germline CDR1 is DFQATT and CDR2 is SNEGSKA (reference sequence). This CDR3 has 14 residues. The CDR3 region has the DNA TGCAGTGCTACGTCCCGGGACACCCAAGAGACCCAGTACTTC. Its translation: CSATSRDTQETQYF.